This T cell receptor beta chain was obtained from a study of blood T cell repertoires in COVID-19 (dated by TCRdb to 2019 to 2021). With regard to the full study: Samples from collaborators originated in the United States, Italy and Spain and spanned both the acute and convalescent phases of COVID-19. The prospective study material was composed of cDNA or gDNA derived from T cells, B-cell-depleted T cells, or PBMCs. Subjects who had been exposed to COVID-19, were actively infected with it, or had recovered from it provided the deeply sampled blood TCRbeta repertoires that made up the dataset. The repertoires were released in a freely available public database intended as a resource for research on the immune response to SARS-CoV-2. Samples were obtained from the ongoing ImmuneRACE study (first 160 participants) and from over 1,000 subjects provided by 6 global collaborators. Nearly every sample came with metadata listing a de-identified subject ID, COVID-19 status, age in years and sex. Where HLA class I and class II types were available, the types were taken from metadata supplied by the sample provider, not from assay-based typing.

General study outcomes and caveats: How much clinical and demographic metadata was included differed by source and by participant, and the metadata was provided uncurated.

Taken from cysteine to phenylalanine, the CDR3 has 13 residues. CDR3 DNA is the only sequence kept; it has 39 bases, read in frame from the first base. In the germline V gene, CDR1 corresponds to MNHEY and CDR2 to SVGEGT. TCRbeta CDR3 regions were amplified from genomic DNA using the immunoSEQ Assay, a bias-controlled multiplex PCR. The published analysis was carried out like this. The number of nucleated cells in each sample was estimated from the amplification of reference gene primers within the assay. Sequence reads were collapsed and filtered to measure the absolute abundance of every unique TCRbeta CDR3 rearrangement. For each sample, productive Simpson clonality was calculated as the square root of Simpson's diversity index over productive rearrangements. TCRdb took over this immuneACCESS table, retaining in-frame rearrangements with V and J assigned. Such tables are incomplete; in checked studies, under half of the missing clones stem from an unresolved V gene, and the remainder is unexplained. That table is the source of V, J and clone size, and D and trimming were worked out from the DNA. The sample table records around 18,000 clones; about four fifths of these occur just once. 9.5% to 11% of the sample rests with the top ten.

Collaborating institutions collected whole blood in K2EDTA tubes following their own protocols. For TCRbeta analysis, collaborator samples were shipped as frozen whole blood, as isolated PBMCs, or as DNA extracted from either sample type. To note about this clone: Its antigen specificity is not known. Mismatch with germline at one junction end may stem from a read error.

This sequence originates from a man older than 75 with acute or convalescent COVID-19. This sequence uses TRBV6-2 or TRBV6-3 and TRBJ1-5; 8 bases in the junction line up with TRBD1. Sequencing input: peripheral blood. The CDR3 region has the sequence CASSYSGQGSPIF. The DNA sequence follows: TGTGCCAGCAGTTACTCAGGACAGGGATCTCCCATTTTT.